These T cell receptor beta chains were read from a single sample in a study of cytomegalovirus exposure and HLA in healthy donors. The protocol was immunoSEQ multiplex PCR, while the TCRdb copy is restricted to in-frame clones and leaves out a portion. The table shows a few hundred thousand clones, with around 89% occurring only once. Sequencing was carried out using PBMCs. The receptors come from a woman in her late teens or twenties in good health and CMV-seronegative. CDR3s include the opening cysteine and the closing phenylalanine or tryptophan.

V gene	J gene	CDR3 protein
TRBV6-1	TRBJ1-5	CASSGGVDRGGNQPQHF
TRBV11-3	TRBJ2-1	CASSRDFSYNEQFF
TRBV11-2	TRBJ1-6	CASSLDGGGSYNSPLHF
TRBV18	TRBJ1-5	CASSPSGTTGVDQPQHF
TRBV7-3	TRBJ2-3	CASRQGGAGDTQYF
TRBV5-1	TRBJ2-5	CASSFRQGTGETQYF
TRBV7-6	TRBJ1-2	CASSLALGPGNGGPNYGYTF
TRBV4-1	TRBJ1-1	CASEQHFRERTEAFF
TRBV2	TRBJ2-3	CASSVASASTDTQYF
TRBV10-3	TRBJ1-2	CAFRGEGPVYGYTF